These T cell receptor beta chains were read from a single sample in a study of beta chain features in type 1 diabetes. Clones were sequenced by immunoSEQ multiplex PCR, and TCRdb holds only the in-frame ones, with some missing. Of hundreds of thousands of clones in the sample, 11% were seen once. The sample comprised naive CD4+ T cells from blood. The receptors derive from a man younger than 40 with type 1 diabetes. Each CDR3 is given with its conserved first and last residue. The D gene is left open where the match is weak. Clone size, where shown, is once, few, many, or a class for clones that have expanded.

v_gene	d_gene	j_gene	abundance	CDR3nt	CDR3aa
TRBV9	-	TRBJ2-1	-	TGTGCCAGCAGCGCAGGGATATACAATGAGCAGTTCTTC	CASSAGIYNEQFF
TRBV2	-	TRBJ1-2	-	TGTGCCAGCAGTGAAGAGGGGTTCAACTATGGCTACACCTTC	CASSEEGFNYGYTF
TRBV9	-	TRBJ2-7	few	TGTGCCAGCAGCGTCGATCCCCAGGGCCGATACGAGCAGTACTTC	CASSVDPQGRYEQYF
TRBV7-2	TRBD1	TRBJ2-5	few	TGTGCCAGCAGCTTGGAGACAGGGGGCCGGGAGACCCAGTACTTC	CASSLETGGRETQYF
TRBV9	-	TRBJ1-5	-	TGTGCCAGCAGCGTAGACCAGGGGCAGCCCCAGCATTTT	CASSVDQGQPQHF
TRBV5-6	-	TRBJ1-6	few	TGTGCCAGCAGCTTGGCATCGGTAAATTCACCCCTCCACTTT	CASSLASVNSPLHF
TRBV2	-	TRBJ2-5	few	TGTGCCAGCAGTGCGGGGGACAGAGAGACCCAGTACTTC	CASSAGDRETQYF
TRBV2	TRBD1	TRBJ2-5	-	TGTGCCAGCAGTGAAGGGCAGGGGGTACGAGAGACCCAGTACTTC	CASSEGQGVRETQYF
TRBV5-4	TRBD2	TRBJ2-1	-	TGTGCCAGCAGCTTGGGGGGAGTAGCGGGGAGGAATGAGCAGTTCTTC	CASSLGGVAGRNEQFF
TRBV4-1	-	TRBJ1-4	few	TGCGCCAGCAGCCTCGCTCGGGTTGAAAAACTGTTTTTT	CASSLARVEKLFF
TRBV6-1	TRBD1	TRBJ1-6	few	TGTGCCAGCACTGGGACAGTCCTTAATTCACCCCTCCACTTT	CASTGTVLNSPLHF
TRBV10-3	TRBD2	TRBJ2-5	-	TGTGCCATCGGTCTAGCGGGGGGGGAGACCCAGTACTTC	CAIGLAGGETQYF
TRBV4-3	-	TRBJ2-7	few	TGCGCCAGCAGCCAAGAGGTCTACTCGCGGGGCGAGCAGTACTTC	CASSQEVYSRGEQYF
TRBV5-8	-	TRBJ2-2	few	TGTGCCAGCAGCTTGGCGAGCAGGATGATAGGGGAGCTGTTTTTT	CASSLASRMIGELFF
TRBV19	TRBD1	TRBJ1-5	few	TGTGCCAGTAGTTCTCCTAACAGGGGTAATCAGCCCCAGCATTTT	CASSSPNRGNQPQHF
TRBV29-1	TRBD1	TRBJ2-3	-	TGCAGCTCTACACTGGGACAGTCTAGCACAGATACGCAGTATTTT	CSSTLGQSSTDTQYF
TRBV5-4	-	TRBJ1-1	few	TGTGCCAGCAGCCCGGGAGGCACGGAGAACACTGAAGCTTTCTTT	CASSPGGTENTEAFF
TRBV20-1	-	TRBJ1-1	few	TGCAGTGCGGGAGCTCGGGCGGCTTTCTTT	CSAGARAAFF
TRBV21-1	-	TRBJ1-2	-	TGTGCCACCGGGGGGCAGGGGGCAAAACTTGGGGGCTACACCTTC	CATGGQGAKLGGYTF
TRBV7-2	-	TRBJ1-5	few	TGTGCCAGCAGCTTTGGGTCGACAAGCAATCAGCCCCAGCATTTT	CASSFGSTSNQPQHF
TRBV20-1	-	TRBJ2-7	-	TGCAGTGCTACTCGCCGGGACGAGCAGTACTTC	CSATRRDEQYF
TRBV4-3	TRBD2	TRBJ2-3	-	TGCGCCAGCAGCCTGGCACTAGCGGGGTCAGATACGCAGTATTTT	CASSLALAGSDTQYF
TRBV28	-	TRBJ2-3	few	TGTGCCAGCAGTTCCCCCGGCGGGACAGATACGCAGTATTTT	CASSSPGGTDTQYF
TRBV7-2	TRBD2	TRBJ2-1	-	TGTGCCAGCAGCCCCCCCCGACTAGCGGGGGGGAATGAGCAGTTCTTC	CASSPPRLAGGNEQFF
TRBV7-2	-	TRBJ2-3	few	TGTGCCAGCAGCCCTCAGACGGGGTTCACAGATACGCAGTATTTT	CASSPQTGFTDTQYF
TRBV28	-	TRBJ2-7	few	TGTGCCAGCATCCTGACGGGCTCCTACGAGCAGTACTTC	CASILTGSYEQYF
TRBV6-5	-	TRBJ1-6	-	TGTGCCAGCAGCTCAACCCGGGACAAAGATTCACCCCTCCACTTT	CASSSTRDKDSPLHF
TRBV4-3	TRBD1	TRBJ1-1	-	TGCGCCAGCAGCCAAGATGGACAGGGTAACACTGAAGCTTTCTTT	CASSQDGQGNTEAFF
TRBV28	-	TRBJ1-2	-	TGTGCCAGCAGCCCTCCCAGCAGGAACTATGGCTACACCTTC	CASSPPSRNYGYTF
TRBV5-1	-	TRBJ2-3	-	TGCGCCAGCAGCTTGAGGGGGGGCCAGTCAGATACGCAGTATTTT	CASSLRGGQSDTQYF
TRBV7-9	TRBD1	TRBJ1-1	few	TGTGCCAGCAGCCCGGGACAGGGGAGCACTGAAGCTTTCTTT	CASSPGQGSTEAFF
TRBV5-4	TRBD1	TRBJ2-2	few	TGTGCCAGCAGCGGGACAGGGGCCTCGAACACCGGGGAGCTGTTTTTT	CASSGTGASNTGELFF
TRBV4-2	-	TRBJ1-2	few	TGTGCCAGCAGCCAAGAAACCGGCGGTACCACAAACTATGGCTACACCTTC	CASSQETGGTTNYGYTF
TRBV5-1	TRBD1	TRBJ2-2	-	TGCGCCAGCAGCCAAGGACAGGGGGGAAACACCGGGGAGCTGTTTTTT	CASSQGQGGNTGELFF